This TCR beta chain comes out of a study of early T cells in non-severe SARS-CoV-2 infection. Study at large: From unsorted whole blood, bulk RNA was sequenced, and the chains remained unpaired.

This clonotype was picked up a small number of times. What it recognizes is unknown. Each cDNA molecule carried a unique molecular identifier. MiXCR, run by TCRdb on the 5' RACE reads, gives a single entry per CDR3 protein. The sample carries some 49,000 distinct CDR3 sequences, about 10% recorded once. General study findings and limits: Reliance on VDJdb matching favored anti-spike CD8 responses; private and CD4 specificities were missed.

From germline, CDR1 is SEHNR and CDR2 FQNEAQ (reference sequence). The CDR3 has 17 residues. The V gene lost 0 bases and the J gene lost 3 bases, with 18 bases spanning the gap. V usage is TRBV7-9 and J usage is TRBJ2-7, with TRBD1 as a possible D gene (6 bases). The receptor was derived from an adult who was a healthcare worker with PCR-confirmed SARS-CoV-2 infection or an uninfected control (not recorded which). The source material was whole blood. CDR3 sequence: CASSLARDRWGFYEQYF. The DNA for the CDR3 is TGTGCCAGCAGCTTAGCGCGAGACAGGTGGGGTTTCTACGAGCAGTACTTC. The variable domain in full, completed from reference TRBV7-9 and TRBJ2-7, reads DTGVSQNPRHKITKRGQNVTFRCDPISEHNRLYWYRQTLGQGPEFLTYFQNEAQLEKSRLLSDRFSAERPKGSFSTLEIQRTEQGDSAMYLCASSLARDRWGFYEQYFGPGTRLTVT.